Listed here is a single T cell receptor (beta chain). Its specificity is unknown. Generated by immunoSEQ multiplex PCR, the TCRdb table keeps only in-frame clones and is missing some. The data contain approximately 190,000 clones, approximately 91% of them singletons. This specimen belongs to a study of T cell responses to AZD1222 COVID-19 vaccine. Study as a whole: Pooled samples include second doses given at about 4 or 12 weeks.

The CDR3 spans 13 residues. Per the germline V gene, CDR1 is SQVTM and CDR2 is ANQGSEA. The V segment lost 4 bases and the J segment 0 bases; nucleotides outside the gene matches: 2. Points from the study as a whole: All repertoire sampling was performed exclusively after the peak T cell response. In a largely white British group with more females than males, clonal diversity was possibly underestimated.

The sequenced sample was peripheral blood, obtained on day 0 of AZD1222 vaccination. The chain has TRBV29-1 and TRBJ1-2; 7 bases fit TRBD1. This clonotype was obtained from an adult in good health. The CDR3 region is CSVGQGSNYGYTF. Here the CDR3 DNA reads TGCAGCGTTGGACAGGGATCTAACTATGGCTACACCTTC.